Listed below are T cell receptor beta chains from one sample, sequenced in a study of shared clonotypes between healthy human individuals. Clones were sequenced by immunoSEQ multiplex PCR, and TCRdb holds only the in-frame ones, with some missing. This sample carries about 820,000 clones, more than 85% of them seen once, and the ten largest clones take approximately 25%. The sequenced sample consisted of naive CD8+ T cells sorted from blood. These receptor sequences come from a man aged 25 to 45 in good health. Each CDR3 is given with its conserved first and last residue. The D gene is left open where the match is weak. Only part of the rows carry a size: once, few, many, or a class if the clone is expanded.

abundance	d_gene	v_gene	j_gene	CDR3nt	CDR3aa
.	TRBD1	TRBV7-9	TRBJ1-2	TGTGCCAGCAGCCTGGACAGGGGAGATGGCTACACCTTC	CASSLDRGDGYTF
.	TRBD1	TRBV27	TRBJ2-7	TGTGCCAGCAGCCTGATACAGGGGTGGGAGCAGTACTTC	CASSLIQGWEQYF
.	.	TRBV27	TRBJ1-4	TGTGCCAGCGGGCCCTCACAGGGTCTGTTTTTT	CASGPSQGLFF
once	TRBD2	TRBV28	TRBJ2-3	TGTGCCAGCAGTTTAGGACTCCGGGAGGACAGCACAGATACGCAGTATTTT	CASSLGLREDSTDTQYF
once	TRBD2	TRBV28	TRBJ2-1	TGTGCCAGCAGTCAAGACGGACTAGCACCCAATGAGCAGTTCTTC	CASSQDGLAPNEQFF
once	TRBD2	TRBV7-9	TRBJ2-1	TGTGCCAGCAGCCCTAGCGGGATCGATGAGCAGTTCTTC	CASSPSGIDEQFF
.	TRBD2	TRBV28	TRBJ2-2	TGTGCCAGCAGTTTCGCGGGAGGGAGCACCGGGGAGCTGTTTTTT	CASSFAGGSTGELFF
.	TRBD1	TRBV6-5	TRBJ2-5	TGTGCCAGCAGTTATCGGGACAGTCAAGAGACCCAGTACTTC	CASSYRDSQETQYF
once	TRBD1	TRBV27	TRBJ2-7	TGTGCCAGCAGCCCCGACAGGGGTGAGTTATTAAGGGAGCAGTACTTC	CASSPDRGELLREQYF
.	.	TRBV29-1	TRBJ1-2	TGCAGCGTTAGGGCCGATGTGGGGGACTATGGCTACACCTTC	CSVRADVGDYGYTF
.	TRBD1	TRBV6-5	TRBJ1-2	TGTGCCAGCAGTTACCTCGGGACAGCTTATGGCTACACCTTC	CASSYLGTAYGYTF
.	.	TRBV27	TRBJ1-1	TGTGCCAGCAGCGAATTAACCCTTGGACGGGGTTCGTCGAACACTGAAGCTTTCTTT	CASSELTLGRGSSNTEAFF
.	.	TRBV27	TRBJ1-2	TGTGCCAGCAGCCCGGGACTCGCTAACTATGGCTACACCTTC	CASSPGLANYGYTF
.	.	TRBV6-5	TRBJ2-7	TGTGCCAGCGGCTCTCCCTACGAGCAGTACTTC	CASGSPYEQYF
few	TRBD1	TRBV6-1	TRBJ1-5	TGTGCCAGCAGGGAAAGACAGGGCCCCCTCCGTCAGCCCCAGCATTTT	CASRERQGPLRQPQHF
.	TRBD1	TRBV6-6	TRBJ1-4	TGTGCCAGCACCCCGGGACAGACTAATGAAAAACTGTTTTTT	CASTPGQTNEKLFF
.	TRBD1	TRBV7-8	TRBJ1-5	TGTGCCAGCAGCTTAGCTGGACAGGGAGATCAGCCCCAGCATTTT	CASSLAGQGDQPQHF
.	.	TRBV11-2	TRBJ1-3	TGTGCCAGCAGCTTAAGAGGGTTGAGGGGAAACACCATATATTTT	CASSLRGLRGNTIYF
once	.	TRBV9	TRBJ1-1	TGTGCCAGCAGCGTATCCGGAAATGAAGCTTTCTTT	CASSVSGNEAFF
.	.	TRBV7-2	TRBJ2-7	TGTGCCAGCAGCTTAGCGGGGGGAGAGCAGTACTTC	CASSLAGGEQYF
.	TRBD2	TRBV7-9	TRBJ2-1	TGTGCCAGCAGCTTAGGGGTACTAGCGGGAGAGCTCGATGAGCAGTTCTTC	CASSLGVLAGELDEQFF
.	.	TRBV5-8	TRBJ2-2	TGTGCCAGCAGCTGGGACGGGACCACCGGGGAGCTGTTTTTT	CASSWDGTTGELFF
.	TRBD1	TRBV6-5	TRBJ1-1	TGTGCCAGCAGTTACACAGGGGGAGACACTGAAGCTTTCTTT	CASSYTGGDTEAFF
.	.	TRBV7-9	TRBJ2-7	TGTGCCAGCAGCTTCGTTCGTTCCTACGAGCAGTACTTC	CASSFVRSYEQYF
.	TRBD2	TRBV14	TRBJ2-5	TGTGCCAGCAGCCCCCTCGGGGGGAGGGGTGAGACCCAGTACTTC	CASSPLGGRGETQYF
.	TRBD2	TRBV27	TRBJ2-7	TGTGCCAGCAATCCTAGCGGGAGCCACGAGCAGTACTTC	CASNPSGSHEQYF
.	TRBD2	TRBV7-6	TRBJ2-7	TGTGCCAGCAGCTCAGCGGGAAGCTCCTACGAGCAGTACTTC	CASSSAGSSYEQYF
.	TRBD1	TRBV27	TRBJ1-1	TGTGCCAGCAGTTTGGGGGACAGAAGAGGGGTGAACACTGAAGCTTTCTTT	CASSLGDRRGVNTEAFF
.	TRBD2	TRBV27	TRBJ2-7	TGTGCCAGCGGCCCAGCGGGAGGCAAATACGAGCAGTACTTC	CASGPAGGKYEQYF
.	TRBD2	TRBV4-3	TRBJ2-1	TGCGCCAGCAGCCATCAAATAGCGGGAGTCTCCTACAATGAGCAGTTCTTC	CASSHQIAGVSYNEQFF
.	.	TRBV28	TRBJ2-7	TGTGCCAGCAACCCGCTCGGGGGCTTCCTCTACGAGCAGTACTTC	CASNPLGGFLYEQYF
.	TRBD2	TRBV19	TRBJ2-7	TGTGCCAGTGGTCCAGCGGGATCCTACGAGCAGTACTTC	CASGPAGSYEQYF
once	.	TRBV14	TRBJ1-1	TGTGCCAGCAGCAACCGGGGGGGTATACCGAACACTGAAGCTTTCTTT	CASSNRGGIPNTEAFF
.	.	TRBV5-5	TRBJ2-7	TGTGCCAGCAGCTCCGGGACGTTGTCCTACGAGCAGTACTTC	CASSSGTLSYEQYF
.	TRBD2	TRBV13	TRBJ2-7	TGTGCCAGCAGCGAAACTAGCGGGAGGGCCTGGCGCGAGCAGTACTTC	CASSETSGRAWREQYF
.	.	TRBV7-3	TRBJ2-7	TGTGCCAGCAGCTTAATTGGGGGCGGTTACGAGCAGTACTTC	CASSLIGGGYEQYF
once	.	TRBV2	TRBJ2-7	TGTGCCAGCAGTGAAGGTCCCAGAGGGGTTTACGAGCAGTACTTC	CASSEGPRGVYEQYF
.	TRBD2	TRBV6-5	TRBJ2-3	TGTGCCAGCAGTTACTCCCTAGCGGGAGGGCTAGATACGCAGTATTTT	CASSYSLAGGLDTQYF
.	.	TRBV7-9	TRBJ1-1	TGTGCCAGCAGCTTAAAGGTTGTGCAAGGGAACACTGAAGCTTTCTTT	CASSLKVVQGNTEAFF
.	.	TRBV11-2	TRBJ2-1	TGTGCCAGCAGCTTAGCAGCGCGTTACAATGAGCAGTTCTTC	CASSLAARYNEQFF
once	.	TRBV27	TRBJ1-2	TGTGCCAGCAGTTTATCGCCTCCGTATGGCTACACCTTC	CASSLSPPYGYTF
.	.	TRBV27	TRBJ2-7	TGTGCCAGCAGTTCTGACAGCGGCTTATTTTACGAGCAGTACTTC	CASSSDSGLFYEQYF
.	TRBD1	TRBV13	TRBJ2-1	TGTGCCAGCAGCCCCGGGACAGGCGCCAATGAGCAGTTCTTC	CASSPGTGANEQFF
.	TRBD1	TRBV2	TRBJ2-5	TGTGCCAGCAGTGACCCAGGGGGCGGGATAGTGACCCAGTACTTC	CASSDPGGGIVTQYF
.	TRBD2	TRBV6-5	TRBJ2-1	TGTGCCAGCAGTTACGGCGGGAGCCACAATGAGCAGTTCTTC	CASSYGGSHNEQFF
.	.	TRBV7-6	TRBJ2-5	TGTGCCAGCAGCTCTAATCCAGGGGCGGAGACCCAGTACTTC	CASSSNPGAETQYF
.	TRBD2	TRBV7-9	TRBJ2-2	TGTGCCAGCAGCTCCCCCCTTTCGCGGGAGACCGGGGAGCTGTTTTTT	CASSSPLSRETGELFF
.	.	TRBV27	TRBJ2-7	TGTGCCAGCAGTTTATCGTCCCCCGCTTTCTACGAGCAGTACTTC	CASSLSSPAFYEQYF
.	TRBD2	TRBV7-3	TRBJ2-7	TGTGCCAGCAGCACCGTAGCGGGGCCGAGCCTCGAGCAGTACTTC	CASSTVAGPSLEQYF
.	.	TRBV29-1	TRBJ2-4	TGCAGCCCCCGGGTAGACGTAGCCAAAAACATTCAGTACTTC	CSPRVDVAKNIQYF
.	.	TRBV5-5	TRBJ2-7	TGTGCCAGCAGCTTGGCACCGTCAAGCACCTACGAGCAGTACTTC	CASSLAPSSTYEQYF
.	TRBD2	TRBV14	TRBJ2-1	TGTGCCAGCAGCCAATGGGAGGGCTCCTACAATGAGCAGTTCTTC	CASSQWEGSYNEQFF
.	.	TRBV10-1	TRBJ2-7	TGCGCCAGCAGCATTGGGACATCCTACGAGCAGTACTTC	CASSIGTSYEQYF
.	.	TRBV7-9	TRBJ2-3	TGTGCCAGCAGGAGGTACAACACAGATACGCAGTATTTT	CASRRYNTDTQYF
.	.	TRBV2	TRBJ2-3	TGTGCCAGCAGTCGACTAGTAGATACGCAGTATTTT	CASSRLVDTQYF
few	TRBD1	TRBV6-5	TRBJ2-7	TGTGCCAGCAGTCCCGGGTCAGGGGGATACGAGCAGTACTTC	CASSPGSGGYEQYF
.	.	TRBV6-5	TRBJ1-2	TGTGCCAGCAGCCCAGGAATCTATGGCTACACCTTC	CASSPGIYGYTF